The 8 T cell receptor beta chains reported below all come from one sample, sequenced in a study of vaccination and CD4 T cells after COVID-19 (dated by TCRdb to between 2021 and 2022). Their specific antigens are unknown. Per the publication, the treatment or condition label means: approximately 9-day PBMC culture with coronavirus spike peptide pools or control peptides (ViraFEST assay). CD4+ T cells from unexposed donors were collected before the COVID-19 pandemic (2011-2018). Receptors were amplified or captured by PCR. The listed sequencing device is Illumina iSeq 100. TCR sequencing of DNA from cultured CD4+ T cells used the Oncomine TCR Beta short-read assay at the Johns Hopkins FTIC core. The QIAamp micro DNA kit was used to extract genomic DNA from the cultured CD4+ T cells. TCRdb trimmed public reads at Q25 via fastp, called clones via MiXCR and kept in-frame beta chains. One record per CDR3 amino acid sequence lists the most common genes and DNA. For this sample the table gives more than 6,000 distinct CDR3 sequences, of which 33% were detected only once. Approximately 40% of the sample is held by the ten biggest clonotypes.

The sequencing sample was made of CD4+ T cells from blood, cultured in vitro. All receptors derive from a human donor in good health.

This clonotype showed up just a few times. V gene TRBV28 combines with J gene TRBJ2-7, with D perhaps given as TRBD1 or TRBD2 (5 bases each). Germline CDR1 is MDHEN and CDR2 is SYDVKM. The V and J ends lost 3 bases and 2 bases respectively, with 11 bases between them. The CDR3 runs to 14 residues. DNA for the CDR3: TGTGCCAGCAGTTTCGCAGGGACCACCTACGAGCAGTACTTC. Its protein product is CASSFAGTTYEQYF. The entire variable domain, with the rest obtained from reference TRBV28 and TRBJ2-7, is as follows: DVKVTQSSRYLVKRTGEKVFLECVQDMDHENMFWYRQDPGLGLRLIYFSYDVKMKEKGDIPEGYSVSREKKERFSLILESASTNQTSMYLCASSFAGTTYEQYFGPGTRLTVT.

The V call is TRBV27, the J call TRBJ2-2, with TRBD2 matching 7 bases. There are 16 residues in the CDR3. The junction had 4 bases not matched to a gene; V was cut back by 3 bases and J by 0 bases. Germline V gives CDR1 MNHEY, CDR2 SMNVEV (reference sequence). CDR3 in amino acids: CASSFAAGANTGELFF. CDR3 DNA: TGTGCCAGCAGTTTTGCGGCGGGAGCGAACACCGGGGAGCTGTTTTTT.

V is TRBV30 and J is TRBJ1-1; D gene ambiguous. Trimming shortened V by 0 bases and J by 4 bases, and 12 bases separated the two germline ends. CDR1 is GTSNPN, CDR2 SVGIG, per germline (reference sequence). The CDR3 runs to 14 residues. CDR3 nucleotides: TGTGCCTGGAGTGTACAATGGGGAACCACTGAAGCTTTCTTT. Protein product: CAWSVQWGTTEAFF.

This clonotype was detected a few times. This chain joins TRBV11-2 and TRBJ2-7; unclear D gene. Germline V gene sequence: CDR1 SGHAT, CDR2 FQNNGV. V was trimmed by 2 bases and J by 1 base, leaving 9 bases between them. The CDR3 sequence is 14 residues long. This CDR3 is CASSLSGSSYEQYF. CDR3 bases: TGTGCCAGCAGCTTATCCGGCAGTTCCTACGAGCAGTACTTC.

The V call is TRBV2, the J call TRBJ2-5; D remains ambiguous. The V end was cut by 3 bases, the J end by 5 bases, with 13 bases between. The CDR3 has 14 amino acids. Germline loops: CDR1 SNHLY, CDR2 FYNNEI. The CDR3 sequence is CASSDPALGETQYF. The CDR3 DNA is TGTGCCAGCAGTGATCCCGCCCTCGGGGAGACCCAGTACTTC.

Sample share makes this clonotype medium-sized. This rearrangement joins TRBV20-1 to TRBJ2-3; tentative D call: TRBD2 (6 bases). The V gene's germline CDR1 is DFQATT and CDR2 SNEGSKA (reference sequence). The V gene lost 4 bases and the J gene lost 4 bases, with 12 bases spanning the gap. CDR3 length: 13 amino acids. This CDR3 is CSATLLASDTQYF. Here the CDR3 DNA reads TGCAGTGCTACGCTTCTAGCGTCAGATACGCAGTATTTT.

This chain joins TRBV20-1 and TRBJ2-3, with D perhaps matching TRBD1 (7 bases). Trimming cost V 5 bases and J 3 bases, with 18 bases left between them. From germline, CDR1 is DFQATT and CDR2 SNEGSKA (reference sequence). This CDR3 is built from 15 residues. CDR3 residues: CSAVRQGGGTDTQYF. As DNA, the CDR3 is TGCAGTGCTGTTCGTCAGGGGGGCGGAACAGATACGCAGTATTTT.

This rearrangement joins TRBV20-1 to TRBJ2-5, with TRBD2 matching over 11 bases. Germline V gene data show CDR1 as DFQATT and CDR2 as SNEGSKA (reference sequence). V gave up 6 bases and J gave up 5 bases; unmatched junction bases: 14. The CDR3 runs to 16 residues. The CDR3 reads CSAVSGRAGGYETQYF. In DNA, the CDR3 is TGCAGTGCAGTTAGCGGGAGGGCAGGGGGTTACGAGACCCAGTACTTC.